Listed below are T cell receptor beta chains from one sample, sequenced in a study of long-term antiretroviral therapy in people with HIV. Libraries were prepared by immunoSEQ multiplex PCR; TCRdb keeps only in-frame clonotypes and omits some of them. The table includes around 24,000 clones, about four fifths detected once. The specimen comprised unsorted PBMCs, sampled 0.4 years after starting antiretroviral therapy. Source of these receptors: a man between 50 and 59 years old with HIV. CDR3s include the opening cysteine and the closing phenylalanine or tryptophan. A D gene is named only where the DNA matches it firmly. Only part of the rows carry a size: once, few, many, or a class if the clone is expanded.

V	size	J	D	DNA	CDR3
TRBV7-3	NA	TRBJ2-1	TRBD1	TGTGCCAGCAGCTTAACGCCCAGGGGGCTTGGTGAGCAGTTCTTC	CASSLTPRGLGEQFF
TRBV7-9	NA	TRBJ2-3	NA	TGTGCCAGCAGCCCTCCCGGTGGAAACACAGATACGCAGTATTTT	CASSPPGGNTDTQYF
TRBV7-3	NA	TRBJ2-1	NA	TGTGCCAGCAGCCCCGACGCCGGGACCTACAATGAGCAGTTCTTC	CASSPDAGTYNEQFF
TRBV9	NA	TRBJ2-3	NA	TGTGCCAGCAGCGCGGAATACGGGGATACGCAGTATTTT	CASSAEYGDTQYF
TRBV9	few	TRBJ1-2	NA	TGTGCCAGCAGCGTAGGGGGGACGGCTTACACCTTC	CASSVGGTAYTF
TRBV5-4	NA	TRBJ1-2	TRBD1	TGTGCCAGCAGTCTGACAGGGGAAGACTATGGCTACACCTTC	CASSLTGEDYGYTF
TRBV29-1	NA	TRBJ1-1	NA	TGCAGCGTGGTGTCGGTGAACACTGAAGCTTTCTTT	CSVVSVNTEAFF
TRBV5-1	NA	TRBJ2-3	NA	TGCGCCAGCAGCAGGCTAGGGACCGATACGCAGTATTTT	CASSRLGTDTQYF
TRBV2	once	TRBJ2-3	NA	TGTGCCAGCGTTGAGGGGGGAGGGGTTACTAGCACAGATACGCAGTATTTT	CASVEGGGVTSTDTQYF
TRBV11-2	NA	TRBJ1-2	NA	TGTGCCAGCAGCTTTGGGGGGGCCAGGAACTATGGCTACACCTTC	CASSFGGARNYGYTF
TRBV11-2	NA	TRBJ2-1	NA	TGTGCCAGCAGCTTCGGCCGTAAGAATGAGCAGTTCTTC	CASSFGRKNEQFF
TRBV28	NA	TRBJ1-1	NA	TGTGCCAGCAGTCCCACCGGGGAGGGGAACACTGAAGCTTTCTTT	CASSPTGEGNTEAFF
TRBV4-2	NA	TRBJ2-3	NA	TGTGCCAGCAGCCAAGAAGGAACGGGGTTAACAGATACGCAGTATTTT	CASSQEGTGLTDTQYF
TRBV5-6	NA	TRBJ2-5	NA	TGTGCCAGCAGCTTGCGGGGAGCCGGGGAGACCCAGTACTTC	CASSLRGAGETQYF
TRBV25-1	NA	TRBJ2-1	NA	TGTGCCAGCAGTGAACGGGGGGCCTATGATAATGAGCAGTTCTTC	CASSERGAYDNEQFF
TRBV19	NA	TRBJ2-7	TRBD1	TGTGCCAGTAGTATAGCACTCTCGACAGGGCGCGAGCAGTACTTC	CASSIALSTGREQYF
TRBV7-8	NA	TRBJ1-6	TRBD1	TGTGCCAGCAGCCCCCCTGGGACAGCCAGGTCGCCCCTCCACTTT	CASSPPGTARSPLHF
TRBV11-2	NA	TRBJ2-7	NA	TGTGCCAGCAGAACCGGGACCACCTACGAGCAGTACTTC	CASRTGTTYEQYF
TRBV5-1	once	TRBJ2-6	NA	TGCGCCAGCAGCTTGGGACAAACCCGAGCCCGGGCCAACGTCCTGACTTTC	CASSLGQTRARANVLTF
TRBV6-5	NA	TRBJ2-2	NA	TGTGCCAGCAGCCGTACCAACTATGCGGCCGGGGAGCTGTTTTTT	CASSRTNYAAGELFF
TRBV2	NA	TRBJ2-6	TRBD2	TGTGCCAGCAGTTGGAGTCGGGGGGGTTTCAGCTCTGGGGCCAACGTCCTGACTTTC	CASSWSRGGFSSGANVLTF
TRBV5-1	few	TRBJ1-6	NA	TGCGCCAGCAGCTTGGAAGCCCGGGTTAATTCACCCCTCCACTTT	CASSLEARVNSPLHF
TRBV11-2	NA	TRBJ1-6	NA	TGTGCCAGCAGCTTAGTCCGGCAGTCTTATAATTCACCCCTCCACTTT	CASSLVRQSYNSPLHF
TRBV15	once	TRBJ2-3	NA	TGTGCCACCAGCAGAGACCTTCCGACAGGCGGGCAGTATTTT	CATSRDLPTGGQYF
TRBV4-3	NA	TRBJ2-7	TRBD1	TGCGCCAGCAGCCCCGGACAGGGGAGCCACGAGCAGTACTTC	CASSPGQGSHEQYF
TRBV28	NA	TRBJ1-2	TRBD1	TGTGCCAGCAGTTCTACATCCGGGACAGAGAATCGAAACTATGGCTACACCTTC	CASSSTSGTENRNYGYTF
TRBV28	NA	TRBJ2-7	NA	TGTGCCAGCAGTCCGCCCCCTCCCCGCGAGCAGTACTTC	CASSPPPPREQYF
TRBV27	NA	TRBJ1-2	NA	TGTGCCAGCAGTTTCTCAGGGGCGGTGGGCTACACCTTC	CASSFSGAVGYTF
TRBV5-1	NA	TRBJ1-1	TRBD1	TGCGCCAGCAGCGGCGCTCAGGGGGCTGTGAACACTGAAGCTTTCTTT	CASSGAQGAVNTEAFF
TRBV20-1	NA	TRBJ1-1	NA	TGCAGTGCTAGCGGGTCGGCTGAAGCTTTCTTT	CSASGSAEAFF
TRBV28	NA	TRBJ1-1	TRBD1	TGTGCCAGCAGGGACAGGTTTGAAGCTTTCTTT	CASRDRFEAFF
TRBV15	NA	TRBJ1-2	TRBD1	TGTGCCACCTTCCGGGACAGGCCCTCGGGAGGCTATGGCTACACCTTC	CATFRDRPSGGYGYTF
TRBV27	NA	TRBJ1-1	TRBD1	TGTGCCAGCAGTTTATGGCGCGCAGGGGGCTCGGGCACTGAAGCTTTCTTT	CASSLWRAGGSGTEAFF
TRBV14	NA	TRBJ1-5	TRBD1	TGTGCCAGCAGCCAAGAACAGGGGGGCAATCAGCCCCAGCATTTT	CASSQEQGGNQPQHF
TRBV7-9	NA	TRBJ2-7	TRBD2	TGTGCCAGCAGCTCCGCCCCAGCGGGGGGGCCTGGTGGTTCCTACGAGCAGTACTTC	CASSSAPAGGPGGSYEQYF
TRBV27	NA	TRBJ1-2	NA	TGTGCCAGCAGCCGCCGGGACGACTATAACTATGGCTACACCTTC	CASSRRDDYNYGYTF
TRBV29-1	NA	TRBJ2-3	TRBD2	TGCAGCGTTGCTAGCGGGGGCTCCCGAGATGGGCAGTATTTT	CSVASGGSRDGQYF
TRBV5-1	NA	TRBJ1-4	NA	TGCGCCAGCAGCTCGGGACGCGGTAATGAAAAACTGTTTTTT	CASSSGRGNEKLFF
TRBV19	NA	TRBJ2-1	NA	TGTGCCAGTAGTATAAGGCCAGGGGATTCGAGGAATGAGCAGTTCTTC	CASSIRPGDSRNEQFF
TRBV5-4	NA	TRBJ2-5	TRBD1	TGTGCCAGCAGCCCCTTTCCGGACAGGGGCCAAGAGACCCAGTACTTC	CASSPFPDRGQETQYF
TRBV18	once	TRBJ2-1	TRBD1	TGTGCCAGCTCACCACTAAATCGGGACAGGGGAGTCAATGAGCAGTTCTTC	CASSPLNRDRGVNEQFF